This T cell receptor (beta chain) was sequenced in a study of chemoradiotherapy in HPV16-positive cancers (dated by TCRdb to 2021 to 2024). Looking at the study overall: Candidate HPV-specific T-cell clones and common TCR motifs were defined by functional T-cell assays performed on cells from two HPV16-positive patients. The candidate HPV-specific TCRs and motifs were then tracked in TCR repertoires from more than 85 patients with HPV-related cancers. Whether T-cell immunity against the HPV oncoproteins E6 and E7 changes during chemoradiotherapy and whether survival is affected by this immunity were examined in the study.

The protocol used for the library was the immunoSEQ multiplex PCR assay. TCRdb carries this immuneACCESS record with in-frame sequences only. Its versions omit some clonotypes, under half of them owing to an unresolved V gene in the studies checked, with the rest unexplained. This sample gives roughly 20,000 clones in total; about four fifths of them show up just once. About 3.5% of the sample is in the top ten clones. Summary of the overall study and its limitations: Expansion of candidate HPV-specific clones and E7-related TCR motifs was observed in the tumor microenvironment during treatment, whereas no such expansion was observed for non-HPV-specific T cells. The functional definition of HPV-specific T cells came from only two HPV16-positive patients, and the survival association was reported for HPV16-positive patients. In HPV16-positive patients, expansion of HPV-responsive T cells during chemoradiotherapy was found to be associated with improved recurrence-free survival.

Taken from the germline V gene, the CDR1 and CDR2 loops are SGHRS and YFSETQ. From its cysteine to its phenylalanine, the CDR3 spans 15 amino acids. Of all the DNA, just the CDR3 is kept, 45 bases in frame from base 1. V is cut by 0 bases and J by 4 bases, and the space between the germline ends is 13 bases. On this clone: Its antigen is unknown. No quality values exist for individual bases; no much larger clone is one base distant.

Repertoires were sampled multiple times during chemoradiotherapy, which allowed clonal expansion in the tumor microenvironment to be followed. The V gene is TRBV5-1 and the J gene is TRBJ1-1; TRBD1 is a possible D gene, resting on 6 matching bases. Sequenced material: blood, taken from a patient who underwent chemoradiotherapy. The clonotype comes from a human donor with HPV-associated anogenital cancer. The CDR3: CASSLDLKGGTEAFF. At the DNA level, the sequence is TGCGCCAGCAGCTTGGACCTTAAGGGGGGCACTGAAGCTTTCTTT.